This TCR beta chain emerged from a study of long-term antiretroviral therapy in people with HIV (dated by TCRdb to 2022 to 2024). Study-wide context: The earliest samples were collected about a decade before the 2015 WHO recommendation for immediate ART, when ART was typically delayed until CD4 counts fell. A total of about 180 cryopreserved PBMC samples were contributed to the cohort by 30 adults with confirmed HIV infection, with samples collected serially over a mean of approximately six years (range 1-12). Whether ART initiation and durable HIV suppression were associated with changes in peripheral blood TRB repertoire composition and diversity was tested in a retrospective serial study. About 40% of the 30 participants with HIV were female. Test extractions of a monoclonal T-cell line alongside approximately 34 polyclonal samples showed no cross-contamination during QIAcube processing. Paper-wide results and their limitations: Since PBMC availability was limited, sequencing covered only the TCR beta chain, with no alpha chain pairing. The samples span the years 2004 to 2017, and the ART regimens used at that time may not be as effective as current regimens. No data were available on ART adherence, viral resistance or therapy changes, limiting inferences about post-ART repertoire changes. Starting ART was linked to a significant rise in TRB diversity, yet even with long-term ART the diversity remained significantly lower than in transplant donor controls. Expanded TRB clones identified before ART initiation dominated the repertoire across all time points, though the dominance fluctuated and decreased in many PLHIV after ART. CDR3 length ranges in HIV repertoires were narrower than in controls, and network structure suggested an antigen-experienced repertoire with only a slight naive shift after ART. Unsorted PBMC were profiled instead of sorted CD4+ and CD8+ T cells because pre-ART samples had limited cell numbers.

The CDR3 measures 15 amino acids from cysteine to phenylalanine. Just the 45-base CDR3 DNA is kept, in frame starting at base 1. V loses 6 bases at its end and J loses 4 bases; junction bases beyond the gene matches: 8. Based on the germline V gene, the CDR1 and CDR2 sequences are SNHLY and FYNNEI. In this sample, this clone turned up a few times. It lacks a known antigen. Base qualities were left out, and no much larger clone turns up one base away. The immunoSEQ hsTCRB v3.0 assay was used at survey level resolution to sequence the TRB variable region. The targeted TRB sequencing depth was roughly 35,000-50,000 T-cell genomes per sample. Pooled TRB libraries were sequenced on an Illumina MiSeq with a v3 150-cycle kit. Regarding the original processing steps: Repertoire analysis was run in R within a reproducible Nextflow workflow that covered QC, data transformation and analysis. Custom analyses were implemented in LymphoSeq2, an R package for AIRR-Seq data exploration. A few samples that produced fewer than 5000 total TRB sequences were removed, so approximately 170 HIV repertoires were analyzed. Among the approximately 200 retained HIV repertoires, 55 to 60 were collected before ART initiation and roughly 130 were collected after ART initiation. Repertoires were downsampled to 5000 TRB nucleotide sequences, and summary statistics were averaged over 100 downsampling iterations. The analysis kept only TRB sequences whose CDR3 regions were at least seven amino acids long. Two measures captured diversity: a Shannon entropy-derived clonality score and the Gini coefficient. In repertoire networks, the top 5000 CDR3 amino acid sequences were linked whenever an edit distance of one separated two sequences. Antigen specificity groups and MHC restriction were predicted for TRB CDR3 amino acid sequences with GLIPH2. To flag known associations with CMV, EBV, HIV or tissue antigens, CDR3 amino acid sequences were compared against VDJdb and McPAS-TCR. Pre-ART, post-ART and control groups were compared with Wilcoxon signed-rank tests and Holm-Bonferroni correction. TCRdb limited this immuneACCESS table to in-frame rearrangements with V and J called. A share of clones is missing; checked studies link under half to unresolved V genes, and the rest is unexplained. Clone size and V and J calls were adopted from that table, with D and trimming inferred from the DNA. The sample profile shows 20,000 to 30,000 clones; around 80% of them were found once. The ten largest clonotypes hold over 8% of the sample.

Participants were included only if at least one PBMC sample before ART initiation and at least two post-ART samples were available. Every participant with HIV received treatment in the United States of America. Before DNA extraction, cryopreserved samples containing 1-10 million PBMC were thawed and washed. At the time of the earliest PBMC sample, participants with HIV were aged between roughly 23 and 60 years. PBMC samples from each participant spanned 1-4 timepoints before ART initiation and 2-8 timepoints after ART initiation, with a median of 7 samples. For every participant, serial HIV viral load, CD4+ T-cell count, ART history and demographic data were obtained. Using a Qiagen kit on a QIAcube, genomic DNA was extracted from unsorted PBMC, with samples processed in batches of 12.

The sequence joins TRBV2 to TRBJ1-5; TRBD1 aligns with 8 central bases. This receptor was taken from a woman aged 40 to 49 with HIV. This specimen consisted of unsorted PBMCs, obtained 1.2 years after starting antiretroviral therapy. The CDR3 sequence is CASSPDRGWNQPQHF. The bases read TGTGCCAGCAGCCCAGACAGGGGTTGGAATCAGCCCCAGCATTTT.